These 23 T cell receptor beta chains were all obtained from the same sample, sequenced in a study of blood T cell repertoires in COVID-19. Method: immunoSEQ multiplex PCR; TCRdb's copy keeps in-frame clones and lacks some. Of a few hundred thousand clones in the sample, around 91% were seen once. Sequencing was done on a sample of PBMCs or T cells enriched from blood (not recorded which). Source of these receptors: a man in his late teens or twenties who had recovered from COVID-19.

V and J are TRBV7-9 and TRBJ1-1; weak D call: TRBD1 (5 bases). The CDR3 length is 14 residues. The V end lost 3 bases, the J end lost 2 bases, and 10 bases lay between the germline ends. Germline CDR1 reads SEHNR; CDR2 reads FQNEAQ (reference sequence). The CDR3 sequence is CASSFSGANTEAFF. The CDR3 nucleotides are TGTGCCAGCAGCTTTAGTGGGGCCAACACTGAAGCTTTCTTT.

The chain carries TRBV10-3 and TRBJ1-2; D is possibly TRBD1 (5 bases). The CDR3 extends over 14 amino acids. The germline V and J ends were trimmed by 3 bases and 4 bases, with 12 bases remaining between them. The V gene's germline CDR1 is ENHRY and CDR2 SYGVKD. CDR3 sequence (DNA): TGTGCCATCAGTGACCAGGGTCAGAGCTATGGCTACACCTTC. Its translation: CAISDQGQSYGYTF.

The rearrangement joins TRBV19 to TRBJ1-2; possibly TRBD1 for D (6 bases). Germline V gene sequence: CDR1 LNHDA, CDR2 SQIVND (reference sequence). The CDR3 sequence is 16 residues long. Trimming took off 5 bases at V and 3 bases at J, with 19 bases between the two ends. DNA of the CDR3: TGTGCCAGTAGTTTTTCGAGCCGGGACATCTACTATGGCTACACCTTC. Its translation: CASSFSSRDIYYGYTF. Filled out from reference TRBV19 and TRBJ1-2, the complete variable domain reads DGGITQSPKYLFRKEGQNVTLSCEQNLNHDAMYWYRQDPGQGLRLIYYSQIVNDFQKGDIAEGYSVSREKKESFPLTVTSAQKNPTAFYLCASSFSSRDIYYGYTFGSGTRLTVV.

V usage is TRBV7-9 and J usage is TRBJ1-2, with no clear D. The CDR3 contains 13 residues. The germline V gene encodes CDR1 SEHNR and CDR2 FQNEAQ (reference sequence). V was trimmed by 5 bases and J by 6 bases, leaving 13 bases between them. CDR3 in DNA: TGTGCCAGCAGCCCGGTGGTCACCGATGGCTACACCTTC. Amino acid sequence: CASSPVVTDGYTF.

The chain recombines TRBV2 with TRBJ1-5; 8 bases line up with TRBD1. There are 14 residues in the CDR3. J gave up 8 bases and V 5 bases, and 8 bases lay outside the gene matches. Germline V lookup: CDR1 SNHLY, CDR2 FYNNEI. Here the CDR3 DNA reads TGTGCCAGCAGTCCTGGACAGGGATGGGAGCCCCAGCATTTT. It yields the protein CASSPGQGWEPQHF.

This clone appeared once. This chain connects TRBV15 to TRBJ1-5; D is possibly TRBD1 (5 bases). This CDR3 has 18 amino acids. CDR1 LNHNV and CDR2 YYDKDF come from the germline V gene (reference sequence). V lost 1 base, J lost 7 bases, and 23 bases lay in between. The CDR3 region has the DNA TGTGCCACCAGCAGAGGCGGTGGGGCAGTCAACCAGAACCAGCCCCAGCATTTT. It specifies CATSRGGGAVNQNQPQHF.

The rearrangement links TRBV6-1 to TRBJ1-2, with unresolved D. The CDR3 is made up of 14 amino acids. Looked up from germline, CDR1 is MNHNS and CDR2 is SASEGT. V was clipped by 2 bases and J by 6 bases, with 13 bases between them. DNA for the CDR3: TGTGCCAGCAGTGAAATGGCGGTCCTAAATGGCTACACCTTC. Encoded protein: CASSEMAVLNGYTF.

V is TRBV12-5 and J is TRBJ2-1, with 9 bases fitting TRBD2. The CDR3 runs to 15 residues. Trimming cost V 1 base and J 9 bases; bases outside gene matches: 7. Germline CDR1 and CDR2: LGHNT and FRNRAP. The CDR3 region is CASGLGGLAFGEQFF. The DNA for the CDR3 is TGTGCTAGTGGTTTGGGGGGACTAGCCTTCGGTGAGCAGTTCTTC.

The gene calls are TRBV10-2 and TRBJ2-1; 12 nucleotides align to TRBD2. The length of the CDR3 is 16 residues. Losses at the gene ends were 3 bases for V and 9 bases for J; bases not matched to a gene: 9. Germline values: CDR1 WSHSY, CDR2 SAAADI. CDR3 loop: CASSDLAGGGLGEQFF. The CDR3 DNA sequence: TGCGCCAGCAGTGATCTAGCGGGAGGGGGCCTCGGTGAGCAGTTCTTC.

The chain couples TRBV30 to TRBJ1-5, with 9 nucleotides matching TRBD1. Germline V CDR1 and CDR2: GTSNPN, SVGIG (reference sequence). CDR3 length: 14 residues. V was pared by 3 bases and J by 4 bases, with 4 bases of the junction left unmatched. The CDR3 region is CAWSGGQGNQPQHF. As DNA, the CDR3 is TGTGCCTGGAGCGGGGGACAGGGAAATCAGCCCCAGCATTTT.

The chain links TRBV18 to TRBJ1-2, with D tentatively TRBD1 (6 bases). Trimming took off 2 bases at V and 4 bases at J, with 14 bases between the two ends. This CDR3 spans 15 amino acids. Germline V gives CDR1 KGHSH, CDR2 LQKENI. Here the CDR3 reads CASSPGGGSGYGYTF. The CDR3 nucleotides read TGTGCCAGCTCACCAGGGGGGGGCAGTGGCTATGGCTACACCTTC. The variable domain in full, with the rest retrieved from reference TRBV18 and TRBJ1-2, is NAGVMQNPRHLVRRRGQEARLRCSPMKGHSHVYWYRQLPEEGLKFMVYLQKENIIDESGMPKERFSAEFPKEGPSILRIQQVVRGDSAAYFCASSPGGGSGYGYTFGSGTRLTVV.

The gene calls are TRBV18 and TRBJ2-1; D might be TRBD1 (6 bases). Between the trimmed V and J ends, which lost 3 bases and 7 bases, there was a span of 10 bases. The germline V gene has CDR1 KGHSH and CDR2 LQKENI. This CDR3 has 13 residues. The CDR3: CASSPYRENEQFF. CDR3 DNA sequence: TGTGCCAGCTCACCCTACAGGGAGAATGAGCAGTTCTTC.

This chain joins TRBV11-3 and TRBJ2-2; D may be TRBD2 (5 bases). Trimming removed 6 bases from V and 4 bases from J, with 9 bases in between. CDR1 and CDR2 (germline): SGHNT, YENEEA. This CDR3 is 13 amino acids long. CDR3 sequence: CASSIRGTGELFF. The DNA for the CDR3 is TGTGCCAGCAGTATCCGGGGCACCGGGGAGCTGTTTTTT.

The gene calls are TRBV28 and TRBJ1-1; TRBD1 matches at 8 bases. CDR3 length equals 16 residues. The V and J ends lost 5 bases and 3 bases, in that order; junction bases with no gene match: 11. Looked up from germline, CDR1 is MDHEN and CDR2 is SYDVKM. The CDR3 DNA is TGTGCCAGCAGTGCCCGGACAGGGATCCAGGACACTGAAGCTTTCTTT. This encodes CASSARTGIQDTEAFF.

The chain couples TRBV11-2 to TRBJ2-7, with 12 nucleotides matching TRBD2. With V trimmed by 4 bases and J by 5 bases, 6 bases remained unmatched. The germline V gene encodes CDR1 SGHAT and CDR2 FQNNGV. This CDR3 region has 15 residues. Here the CDR3 reads CASSWTTSGRDEQYF. CDR3 DNA sequence: TGTGCCAGCAGCTGGACGACTAGCGGGAGAGACGAGCAGTACTTC.

This clone has a single count. This sequence joins TRBV3-1 (or the pseudogene TRBV3-2) and TRBJ1-6; 7 bases fit TRBD1. This CDR3 region has 14 residues. The germline CDR1 and CDR2 sequences are LGHDT and YNNKEL (reference sequence). The J segment lost 7 bases and the V segment lost 7 bases, leaving 7 bases of the junction unmatched. This CDR3 is CASNAGQINSPLHF. CDR3 coding DNA: TGTGCCAGCAACGCGGGACAGATCAATTCACCCCTCCACTTT.

A remark on this clone: This sample includes further DNA sequences coding for the same CDR3. The V call is TRBV5-4, the J call TRBJ1-1, with TRBD1 matching over 8 bases. Germline V gene data show CDR1 as SGHNT and CDR2 as YYREEE (reference sequence). Losses at the gene ends were 0 bases for V and 5 bases for J; bases not matched to a gene: 3. The CDR3 covers 14 residues. CDR3 residues: CASSLAGGGTEAFF. The CDR3 nucleotides read TGTGCCAGCAGCTTGGCAGGGGGCGGAACTGAAGCTTTCTTT.

J is TRBJ1-1 and V is TRBV27; D is perhaps TRBD1 (6 bases). This CDR3 has 14 amino acids. Trimming pared 7 bases from V and 10 bases from J, leaving 22 bases between. Germline values: CDR1 MNHEY, CDR2 SMNVEV (reference sequence). CDR3 loop: CASTPSTGARGAFF. The CDR3 DNA reads TGTGCCAGCACCCCATCGACAGGCGCCAGGGGAGCTTTCTTT.

As DNA, the CDR3 is TGTGCCAGCAGCTTGGGACACTACGAGCAGTACTTC. Translated: CASSLGHYEQYF. This chain links TRBV5-6 with TRBJ2-7, with D hard to call. Germline loops: CDR1 SGHDT, CDR2 YYEEEE. The CDR3 is 12 amino acids. V lost 0 bases and J lost 3, with 4 bases in between.

The gene calls are TRBV7-8 and TRBJ1-3, with 8 bases identical to TRBD1. With 2 bases clipped from V and 1 base from J, the junction kept 7 bases outside the gene matches. CDR1 is SGHVS, CDR2 FQNEAQ, per germline. The CDR3 loop spans 17 amino acids. Here the CDR3 reads CASSLQGAVRSGNTIYF. DNA of the CDR3: TGTGCCAGCAGCTTACAGGGGGCCGTCAGATCTGGAAACACCATATATTTT.

This clone has more than one count but fewer than ten. This chain uses TRBV4-1 with TRBJ1-4, with 11 bases aligning to TRBD1. Trimming at V came to 2 bases and at J to 6 bases, leaving 5 bases not matched to a gene. Germline CDR1 is MGHRA and CDR2 is YSYEKL. The CDR3 runs to 16 residues. The CDR3 coding sequence is TGCGCCAGCAGCCAACTCCGGGACAGGGGGGATGAAAAACTGTTTTTT. Amino acid sequence: CASSQLRDRGDEKLFF.

The rearrangement uses TRBV2 and TRBJ2-3, with 10 bases that match TRBD2. The trim removed 5 bases at V and 4 bases at J, leaving 6 bases unmatched. Germline-derived CDR1 and CDR2 are SNHLY and FYNNEI. The CDR3 covers 15 residues. CDR3 sequence: CASSITSGVADTQYF. As DNA, the CDR3 is TGTGCCAGCAGTATCACTAGCGGGGTCGCAGATACGCAGTATTTT.

The chain links TRBV7-2 to TRBJ1-6; D is unresolved. This CDR3 contains 13 residues. From germline, CDR1 is SGHTA and CDR2 FQGNSA. V was cut by 6 bases and J by 9 bases, with 12 bases left in between. The chain's CDR3 is CASSSDTRSPLHF. CDR3 nucleotides: TGTGCCAGCAGTTCTGACACTCGTTCACCCCTCCACTTT.